This TCR beta chain was profiled in a study of blood T cell repertoires in COVID-19. As for the study in general: COVID-19 samples, acute and convalescent, were from the United States, Italy and Spain. T cells, B-cell-depleted T cells, or PBMCs supplied cDNA or gDNA.

Germline values: CDR1 SEHNR, CDR2 FQNEAQ (reference sequence). This CDR3 is 15 amino acids long. The ends lost 4 bases at V and 6 bases at J; junction bases unmatched: 8. This clone was detected once. Authors' processing steps: Estimation of nucleated cell counts was performed using reference gene primer amplification. Using immunoSEQ multiplex PCR, the repertoire was profiled, and TCRdb retains in-frame clones only, with some absent. The DNA gave D and trimming, while V, J and clone size come from that table. The table records 150,000 to 180,000 clones, more than 80% of them present only once. Sequencing was done on a sample of peripheral blood. The receptor comes from a middle-aged man with acute or convalescent COVID-19. The chain joins TRBV7-9 to TRBJ1-2, with 10 bases identical to TRBD1. CDR3 in DNA: TGTGCCAGCAGCTACCCGGGACAGGGGTATAATGGCTACACCTTC. Translated: CASSYPGQGYNGYTF. The full variable domain, completed using reference TRBV7-9 and TRBJ1-2, is DTGVSQNPRHKITKRGQNVTFRCDPISEHNRLYWYRQTLGQGPEFLTYFQNEAQLEKSRLLSDRFSAERPKGSFSTLEIQRTEQGDSAMYLCASSYPGQGYNGYTFGSGTRLTVV.